This is a list of T cell receptor beta chains from one sample in a study of T cells in Graves' hyperthyroidism and ophthalmopathy. From the multiplex PCR reads, TCRdb called clonotypes with MiXCR, one entry per CDR3 protein. The repertoire holds 650,000 to 750,000 distinct CDR3 sequences, with 12% to 15% as singletons. The sample was blood. The receptors were sampled from a woman in her late teens or twenties with Graves' hyperthyroidism. The conserved cysteine and the conserved F or W are not part of the CDR3 here. Clone size is shown for a subset of rows, as once, few, many or a class of expanded clone.

CDR3 protein: SVEYRPAMNTEAF; J gene: TRBJ1-1; V gene: TRBV29-1; clone size: -
CDR3 protein: ASRIWTGDTGELF; J gene: TRBJ2-2; V gene: TRBV6-1; clone size: few
CDR3 protein: SARAPSLAGFPRGTGELF; J gene: TRBJ2-2; V gene: TRBV20-1; clone size: few
CDR3 protein: ASSPPGTVSYGYT; J gene: TRBJ1-2; V gene: TRBV7-2; clone size: few
CDR3 protein: ASRDSGQGLEQF; J gene: TRBJ2-1; V gene: TRBV12-3/TRBV12-4; clone size: -
CDR3 protein: ASSLWGAGGGTGELF; J gene: TRBJ2-2; V gene: TRBV4-2; clone size: -
CDR3 protein: AGRPGTSGGRQF; J gene: TRBJ2-1; V gene: TRBV2; clone size: many
CDR3 protein: ASSPMTGQPQH; J gene: TRBJ1-5; V gene: TRBV12-3/TRBV12-4; clone size: many
CDR3 protein: ASSFEGRTEAF; J gene: TRBJ1-1; V gene: TRBV27; clone size: many
CDR3 protein: ASSFYRAGELF; J gene: TRBJ2-2; V gene: TRBV7-4; clone size: -
CDR3 protein: ASSQERRGHSPLH; J gene: TRBJ1-6; V gene: TRBV4-2; clone size: -
CDR3 protein: ASSLPTTYEQY; J gene: TRBJ2-7; V gene: TRBV28; clone size: few
CDR3 protein: ASSSDSNEQF; J gene: TRBJ2-1; V gene: TRBV28; clone size: many
CDR3 protein: ASSLQILADNTGELF; J gene: TRBJ2-2; V gene: TRBV13; clone size: few
CDR3 protein: ASSYSGVAGPYNEQF; J gene: TRBJ2-1; V gene: TRBV6-2/TRBV6-3; clone size: -
CDR3 protein: ASSEYGTSADTQY; J gene: TRBJ2-3; V gene: TRBV2; clone size: -